What follows are 9 T cell receptor beta chains derived from one specimen sequenced in a study of early T cells in non-severe SARS-CoV-2 infection. MiXCR, applied by TCRdb to the 5' RACE reads, yields one record per CDR3 protein. The repertoire has about 68,000 distinct CDR3 sequences, about a tenth of them found once; the top ten carry 6.4%. Material for sequencing was whole blood. Receptor source: an adult who was a healthcare worker with PCR-confirmed SARS-CoV-2 infection or an uninfected control (not recorded which).

V usage is TRBV12-3 or TRBV12-4 and J usage is TRBJ2-1, with D possibly TRBD1 on 6 matching bases. Trimming removed 3 bases from V and 4 bases from J, with 10 bases in between. This CDR3 region has 14 residues. The CDR3, as DNA: TGTGCCAGCAGTTTCAGAGGGGGATACAATGAGCAGTTCTTC. Translated, it gives CASSFRGGYNEQFF.

This clonotype was observed a handful of times. The gene calls are TRBV13 and TRBJ1-6; D gene ambiguous. This CDR3 is built from 17 residues. Germline assignment: CDR1 PRHDT and CDR2 FYEKMQ (reference sequence). Trimming pared 2 bases from V and 7 bases from J, leaving 18 bases between. CDR3 protein: CASSLRTTTLENSPLHF. CDR3 in DNA: TGTGCCAGCAGCTTACGGACGACCACCCTAGAAAATTCACCCCTCCACTTT. The entire variable domain, with the rest obtained from reference TRBV13 and TRBJ1-6, is as follows: AAGVIQSPRHLIKEKRETATLKCYPIPRHDTVYWYQQGPGQDPQFLISFYEKMQSDKGSIPDRFSAQQFSDYHSELNMSSLELGDSALYFCASSLRTTTLENSPLHFGNGTRLTVT.

This clonotype was seen many times. The V call is TRBV5-1, the J call TRBJ2-7; possibly TRBD1 for D (6 bases). V lost 0 bases and J 2 bases, leaving 6 bases between the germline ends. Germline V gives CDR1 SGHRS, CDR2 YFSETQ. The CDR3 has 13 residues. CDR3: CASSLDRAYEQYF. In DNA, the CDR3 is TGCGCCAGCAGCTTGGACAGGGCCTACGAGCAGTACTTC.

The chain links TRBV7-8 to TRBJ2-7; TRBD2 is a possible D gene (6 bases). CDR1 and CDR2 (germline): SGHVS, FQNEAQ. Between the trimmed V and J ends, which lost 0 bases and 4 bases, there was a span of 13 bases. This CDR3 has 15 residues. The CDR3 loop is CASSLADMEGYEQYF. The CDR3 region has the DNA TGTGCCAGCAGCTTAGCGGACATGGAGGGATACGAGCAGTACTTC.

This clonotype was detected only a few times. This rearrangement joins TRBV15 to TRBJ2-7; TRBD1 matches at 9 bases. From germline, CDR1 is LNHNV and CDR2 YYDKDF (reference sequence). The trim removed 3 bases at V and 6 bases at J, leaving 9 bases unmatched. This CDR3 region has 15 residues. The CDR3 loop reads CATSRARDRAVEQYF. In nucleotides, the CDR3 is TGTGCCACCAGCAGGGCCCGGGACAGGGCAGTCGAGCAGTACTTC.

V is TRBV28 and J is TRBJ2-7; D perhaps matches TRBD2 (7 bases). The CDR3 has 13 amino acids. Germline CDR1 is MDHEN and CDR2 is SYDVKM. Trimming stripped 2 bases from V and 5 bases from J, with 10 bases between. The DNA of the CDR3 is TGTGCCAGCAGTTTACCGGGGGGCCACGAGCAGTACTTC. Translating it yields CASSLPGGHEQYF.

This clonotype was observed many times. The chain joins TRBV20-1 to TRBJ2-5; 10 bases match TRBD1. This CDR3 contains 14 residues. The germline V gene encodes CDR1 DFQATT and CDR2 SNEGSKA (reference sequence). V dropped 5 bases and J dropped 3; count of bases not matched to a gene: 6. The CDR3 DNA follows: TGCAGTGCTCTTCCTGGACAGGGGGAAGAGACCCAGTACTTC. Translated, it gives CSALPGQGEETQYF.

Only a few counts were recorded for this clonotype. The rearrangement links TRBV20-1 to TRBJ2-2; D not resolved. Germline CDR1 DFQATT, CDR2 SNEGSKA (reference sequence). The CDR3 contains 13 residues. The CDR3 region is CRPYIANTGELFF. CDR3 in DNA: TGCAGACCCTATATAGCGAACACCGGGGAGCTGTTTTTT.

This clonotype was seen only a few times. V usage is TRBV12-3 or TRBV12-4 and J usage is TRBJ2-5, with D possibly matching TRBD1 (5 bases). The germline V and J ends were trimmed by 0 bases and 7 bases, with 12 bases remaining between them. The CDR3 has 14 residues. For the CDR3, the DNA is TGTGCCAGCAGTTTAGCGGGAACCCAGGGGACCCAGTACTTC. Translating gives CASSLAGTQGTQYF.